A single count supports the clone carrying this TCR beta chain. This sample is part of a study of blood T cell repertoires in COVID-19. Study context: Italy, Spain and the United States were the sources of the convalescent and acute COVID-19 samples. Nucleic acid was either cDNA or gDNA, and it came from T cells, B-cell-depleted T cells, or PBMCs.

As originally analysed: Estimates of nucleated cell counts were drawn from the amplification of reference gene primers. Some clones are missing from TCRdb's copy, which holds only in-frame ones; the method was immunoSEQ multiplex PCR. V, J and clone size derive from that table, while D and trimming were established from the DNA sequence. In the table there are 65,000 to 90,000 clones, 88% of which are singletons. The CDR3 covers 16 residues. With 3 bases removed from V and 0 bases from J, the gap between germline ends came to 12 bases. Germline assignment: CDR1 MNHNY and CDR2 SVGAGI (reference sequence).

The sequence was obtained from a human donor in a cohort sampled during active COVID-19. J is TRBJ2-1 and V is TRBV6-6; TRBD2 might be the D (6 bases). Sequenced material: peripheral blood. The CDR3 loop reads CASSYSRGSSYNEQFF. Here the CDR3 DNA reads TGTGCCAGCAGTTATAGTCGGGGGAGCTCCTACAATGAGCAGTTCTTC.